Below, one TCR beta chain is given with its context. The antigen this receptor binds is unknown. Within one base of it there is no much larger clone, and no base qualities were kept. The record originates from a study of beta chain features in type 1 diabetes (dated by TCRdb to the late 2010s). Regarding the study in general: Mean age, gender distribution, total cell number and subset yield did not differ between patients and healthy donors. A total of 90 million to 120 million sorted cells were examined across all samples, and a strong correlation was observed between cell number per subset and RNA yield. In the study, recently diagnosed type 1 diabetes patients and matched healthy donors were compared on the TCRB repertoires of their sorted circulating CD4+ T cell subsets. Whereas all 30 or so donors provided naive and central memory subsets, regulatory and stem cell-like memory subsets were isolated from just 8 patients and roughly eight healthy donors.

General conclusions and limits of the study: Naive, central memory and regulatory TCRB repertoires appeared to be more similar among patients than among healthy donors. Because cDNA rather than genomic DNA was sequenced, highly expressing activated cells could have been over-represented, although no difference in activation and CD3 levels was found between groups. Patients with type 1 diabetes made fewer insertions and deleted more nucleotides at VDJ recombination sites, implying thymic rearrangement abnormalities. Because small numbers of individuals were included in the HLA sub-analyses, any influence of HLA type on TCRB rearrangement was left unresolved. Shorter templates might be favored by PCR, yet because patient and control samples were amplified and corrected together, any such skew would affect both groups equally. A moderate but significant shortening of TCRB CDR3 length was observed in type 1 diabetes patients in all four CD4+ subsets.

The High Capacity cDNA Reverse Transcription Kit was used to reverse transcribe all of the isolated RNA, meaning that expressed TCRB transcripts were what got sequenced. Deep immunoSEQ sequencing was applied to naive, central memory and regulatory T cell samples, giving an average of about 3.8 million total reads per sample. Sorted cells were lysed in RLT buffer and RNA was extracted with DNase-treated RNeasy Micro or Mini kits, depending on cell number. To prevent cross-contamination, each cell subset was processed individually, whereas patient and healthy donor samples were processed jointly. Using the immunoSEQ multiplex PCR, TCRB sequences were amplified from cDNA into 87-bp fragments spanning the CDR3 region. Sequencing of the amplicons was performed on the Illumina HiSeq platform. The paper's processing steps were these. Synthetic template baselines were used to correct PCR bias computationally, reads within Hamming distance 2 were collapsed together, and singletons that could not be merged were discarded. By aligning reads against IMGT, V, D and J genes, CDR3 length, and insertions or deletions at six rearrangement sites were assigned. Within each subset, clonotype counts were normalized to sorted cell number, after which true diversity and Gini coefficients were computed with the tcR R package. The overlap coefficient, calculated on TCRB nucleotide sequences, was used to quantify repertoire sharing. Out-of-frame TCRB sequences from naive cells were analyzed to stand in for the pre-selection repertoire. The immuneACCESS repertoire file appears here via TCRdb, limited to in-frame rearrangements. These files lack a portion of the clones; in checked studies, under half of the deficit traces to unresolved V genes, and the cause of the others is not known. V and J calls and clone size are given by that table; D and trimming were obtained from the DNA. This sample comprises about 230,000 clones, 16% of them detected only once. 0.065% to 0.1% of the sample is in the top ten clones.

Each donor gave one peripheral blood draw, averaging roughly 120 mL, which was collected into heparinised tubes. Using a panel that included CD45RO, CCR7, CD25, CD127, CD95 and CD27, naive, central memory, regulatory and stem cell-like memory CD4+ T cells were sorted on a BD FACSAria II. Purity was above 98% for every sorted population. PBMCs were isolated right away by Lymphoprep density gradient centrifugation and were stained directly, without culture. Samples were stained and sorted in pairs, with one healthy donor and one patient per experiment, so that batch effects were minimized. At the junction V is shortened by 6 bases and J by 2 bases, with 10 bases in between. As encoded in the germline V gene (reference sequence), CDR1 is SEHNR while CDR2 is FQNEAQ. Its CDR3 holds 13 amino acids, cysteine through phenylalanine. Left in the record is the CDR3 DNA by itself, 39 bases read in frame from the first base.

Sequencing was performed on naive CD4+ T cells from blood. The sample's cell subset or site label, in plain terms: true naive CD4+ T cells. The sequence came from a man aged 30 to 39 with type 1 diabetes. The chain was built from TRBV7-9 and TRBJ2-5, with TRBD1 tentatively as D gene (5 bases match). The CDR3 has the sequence CASSQTVQETQYF. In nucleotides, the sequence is TGTGCCAGCAGTCAGACAGTTCAAGAGACCCAGTACTTC.